The T cell receptor (beta chain) under discussion was sequenced for a study of control samples from healthy donors and cancer patients. The ends were cut back, 11 bases at V and 1 base at J, with 14 bases in the middle. Germline-derived CDR1 and CDR2 are LNHDA and SQIVND (reference sequence). The CDR3 contains 13 residues. Generated by immunoSEQ multiplex PCR, the TCRdb table keeps only in-frame clones and is missing some. The sample includes about 150,000 clones, about 94% of them seen just once. The chain carries TRBV19 and TRBJ1-1; D is possibly TRBD1 (6 bases). The sequenced sample was blood. The receptor was derived from a middle-aged man in good health. CDR3 sequence: CAAGGAWNTEAFF. DNA for the CDR3: TGTGCCGCCGGGGGGGCCTGGAACACTGAAGCTTTCTTT.